What follows is one TCR beta chain and its context. Triplicate sorts of 300,000 cells per CD8+ subset. This CDR3 spans 15 amino acids. Germline V gene data show CDR1 as SGHVS and CDR2 as FNYEAQ. The record originates from a study of CXCR3-negative and CXCR3-positive naive CD8 T cells. Through 5' RACE with UMI labels, the TRB cDNA libraries were prepared. TCRdb re-called the 5' RACE reads, yielding one record per CDR3 amino acid sequence without DNA. This sample's table reports 100,000 to 150,000 distinct CDR3 sequences. The sequenced sample was naive CXCR3- CD8+ T cells from blood. Subset: CD45RO-CCR7+CD27+CD95- naive CD8+ T cells lacking CXCR3 (TNR3-). V gene TRBV7-6 combines with J gene TRBJ1-2; TCRdb names TRBD1, which stays unverified in the absence of DNA. The receptor was derived from a human donor in good health. Some clones in this sample may be carry-over from other donors' samples. The CDR3 loop reads CASTPLASSNYGYTF.